Reported below is one TCR beta chain. The data belong to a study of blood T cell repertoires in COVID-19. The overall study: Donors in the United States, Italy and Spain gave samples during acute or convalescent COVID-19.

TCRdb's copy holds only in-frame clones and misses some; the assay was immunoSEQ multiplex PCR. The sample has about 260,000 clones, 88% seen once. Germline CDR1 is ENHRY and CDR2 is SYGVKD. The CDR3 extends over 16 amino acids. V lost 3 bases to trimming and J lost 0 bases; unmatched junction nucleotides: 6. Enrolment of Seattle patients took place during active infection, and they were followed longitudinally. The source of this sequence is a woman aged 25 to 39 with COVID-19, enrolled during active disease. The sample consisted of peripheral blood. The chain employs TRBV10-3 and TRBJ2-3; 7 nucleotides line up with TRBD1. The CDR3 spells CAISDGQVSSTDTQYF. The DNA for the CDR3 is TGTGCCATCAGTGACGGACAGGTGTCTAGCACAGATACGCAGTATTTT.